The entry that follows covers one T cell receptor beta chain sequence. The source of the sample is a study of shared clonotypes between healthy human individuals. Study in general: Donors had three CD4 naive, three CD4 memory, two CD8 naive and one CD8 memory plate apiece.

Germline V gives CDR1 SGHNT, CDR2 YENEEA. The J segment lost 8 bases and the V segment lost 5 bases, leaving 10 bases of the junction unmatched. CDR3 length equals 15 residues. Deep was the level at which the assay was run. Genomic DNA per cell subset filled all wells of several immunoSEQ plates. Using immunoSEQ multiplex PCR, the repertoire was profiled, and TCRdb retains in-frame clones only, with some absent. Of 2 million to 2.5 million clones in the sample, just under 95% were seen once. V gene TRBV11-3 combines with J gene TRBJ2-1, with 9 positions matching TRBD1. The receptor's source is a man aged 18 to 29 in good health. Some clones in this sample may be carry-over from other donors' samples. The specimen sequenced was naive CD4+ T cells from PBMCs. This sample's subset: CD45RA+ positively selected. Here the CDR3 reads CASSLGQGSNDEQFF. DNA for the CDR3: TGTGCCAGCAGCCTGGGACAGGGTTCTAATGATGAGCAGTTCTTC.